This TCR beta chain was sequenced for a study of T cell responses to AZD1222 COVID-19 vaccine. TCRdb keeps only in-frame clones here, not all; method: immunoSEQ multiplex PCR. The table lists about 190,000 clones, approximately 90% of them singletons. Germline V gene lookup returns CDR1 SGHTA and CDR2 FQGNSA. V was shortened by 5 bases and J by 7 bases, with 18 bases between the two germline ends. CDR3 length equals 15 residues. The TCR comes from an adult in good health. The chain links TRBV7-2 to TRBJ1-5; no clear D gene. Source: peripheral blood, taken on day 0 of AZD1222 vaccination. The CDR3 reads CASSLPGGALQPQHF. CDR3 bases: TGTGCCAGCAGCCTGCCGGGCGGAGCGTTACAGCCCCAGCATTTT.